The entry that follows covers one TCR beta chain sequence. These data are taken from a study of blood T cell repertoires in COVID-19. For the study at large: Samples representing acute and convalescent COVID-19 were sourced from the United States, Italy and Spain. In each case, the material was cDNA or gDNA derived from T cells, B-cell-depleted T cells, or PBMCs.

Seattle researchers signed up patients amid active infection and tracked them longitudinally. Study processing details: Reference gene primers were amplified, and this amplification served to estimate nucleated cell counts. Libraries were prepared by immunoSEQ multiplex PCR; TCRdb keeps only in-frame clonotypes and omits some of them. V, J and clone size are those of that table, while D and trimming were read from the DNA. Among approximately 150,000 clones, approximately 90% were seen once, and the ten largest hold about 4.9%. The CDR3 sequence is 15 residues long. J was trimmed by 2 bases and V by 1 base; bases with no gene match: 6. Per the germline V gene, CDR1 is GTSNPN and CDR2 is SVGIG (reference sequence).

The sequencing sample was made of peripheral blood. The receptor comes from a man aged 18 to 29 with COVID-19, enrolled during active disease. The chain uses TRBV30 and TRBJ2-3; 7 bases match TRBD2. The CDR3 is CAWSGIAGLTDTQYF. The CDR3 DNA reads TGTGCCTGGAGTGGGATAGCGGGTCTCACAGATACGCAGTATTTT.